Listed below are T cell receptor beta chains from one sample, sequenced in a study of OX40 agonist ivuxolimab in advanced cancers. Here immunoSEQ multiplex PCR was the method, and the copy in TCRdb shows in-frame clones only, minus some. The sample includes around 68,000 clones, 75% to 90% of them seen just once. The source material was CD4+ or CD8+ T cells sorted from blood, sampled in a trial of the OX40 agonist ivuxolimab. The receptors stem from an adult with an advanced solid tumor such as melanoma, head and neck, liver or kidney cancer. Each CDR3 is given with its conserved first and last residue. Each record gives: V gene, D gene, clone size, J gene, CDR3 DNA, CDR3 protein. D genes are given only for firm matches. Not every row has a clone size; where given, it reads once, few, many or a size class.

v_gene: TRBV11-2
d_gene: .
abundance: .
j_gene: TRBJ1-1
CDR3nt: TGTGCCAGCAGCCCTGGGCGGGGGCGTGGGGCTTTCTTT
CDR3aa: CASSPGRGRGAFF

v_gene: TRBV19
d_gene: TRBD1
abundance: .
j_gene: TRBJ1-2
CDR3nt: TGTGCCAGTACCCCTCAGGGGGCGCCGCGAGGCTACACCTTC
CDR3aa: CASTPQGAPRGYTF

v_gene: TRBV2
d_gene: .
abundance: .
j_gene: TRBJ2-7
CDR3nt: TGTGCCAGCTCAAGCTCCTACGAGCAGTACTTC
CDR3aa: CASSSSYEQYF

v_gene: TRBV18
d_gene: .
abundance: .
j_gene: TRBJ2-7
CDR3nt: TGTGCCAGCTCACCTCTGCAGGACAGCTCCTACGAGCAGTACTTC
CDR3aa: CASSPLQDSSYEQYF

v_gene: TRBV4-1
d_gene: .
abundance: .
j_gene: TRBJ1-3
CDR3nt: TGCGCCAGCAGCCAAGACGGGCATGGCCAAGGAAACACCATATATTTT
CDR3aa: CASSQDGHGQGNTIYF

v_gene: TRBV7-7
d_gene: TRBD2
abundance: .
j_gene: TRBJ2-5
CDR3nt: TGTGCTAGCAGCTTAGCAGCGGGAGGGGAAGAGACCCAGTACTTC
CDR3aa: CASSLAAGGEETQYF

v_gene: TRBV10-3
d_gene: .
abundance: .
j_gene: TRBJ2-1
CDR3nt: TGTGCCATCAGTAAGTCTCGAGTAAGCTCCTACAATGAGCAGTTCTTC
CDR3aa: CAISKSRVSSYNEQFF

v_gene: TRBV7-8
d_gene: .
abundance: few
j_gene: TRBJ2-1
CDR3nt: TGTGCCAGCAGCTTAATCGGGTCGGCCCACAATGAGCAGTTCTTC
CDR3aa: CASSLIGSAHNEQFF

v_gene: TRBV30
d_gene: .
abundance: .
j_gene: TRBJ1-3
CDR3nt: TGTGCCTGGAGGCGGACTGGAAACACCATATATTTT
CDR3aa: CAWRRTGNTIYF

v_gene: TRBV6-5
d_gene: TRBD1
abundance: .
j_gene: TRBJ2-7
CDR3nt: TGTGCCGTCCAGGGGGCGGACGAGCAGTACTTC
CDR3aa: CAVQGADEQYF

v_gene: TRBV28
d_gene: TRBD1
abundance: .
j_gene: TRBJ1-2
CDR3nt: TGTGCCAGCAGCACAGGGGGCTATGGCTACACCTTC
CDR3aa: CASSTGGYGYTF

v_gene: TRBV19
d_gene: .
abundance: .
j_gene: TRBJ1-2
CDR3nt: TGTGCCAGTAGGTCTAACAGGGCCACCCCGGGTGGCTACACCTTC
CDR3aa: CASRSNRATPGGYTF

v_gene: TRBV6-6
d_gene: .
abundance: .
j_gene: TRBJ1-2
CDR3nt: TGTGCCAGCAGTTCACAGTCTAACTATGGCTACACCTTC
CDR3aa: CASSSQSNYGYTF

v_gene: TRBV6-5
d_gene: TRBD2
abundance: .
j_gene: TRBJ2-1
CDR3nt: TGTGCCAGCAGTTACCAGCGGGGTTACAATGAGCAGTTCTTC
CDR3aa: CASSYQRGYNEQFF

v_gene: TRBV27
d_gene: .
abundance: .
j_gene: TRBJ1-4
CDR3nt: TGTGCCAGCAGTCCGGAAGCTACTAATGAAAAACTGTTTTTT
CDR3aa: CASSPEATNEKLFF

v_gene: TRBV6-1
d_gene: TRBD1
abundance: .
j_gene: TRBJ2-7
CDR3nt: TGTGCCAGCAGGGATACAGGGGGCGAGCAGTACTTC
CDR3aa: CASRDTGGEQYF

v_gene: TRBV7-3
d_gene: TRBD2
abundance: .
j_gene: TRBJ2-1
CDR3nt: TGTGCCAGCAGCTTAAGGACTACGAGCGGGAGGGCCAATGAGCAGTTCTTC
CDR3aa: CASSLRTTSGRANEQFF

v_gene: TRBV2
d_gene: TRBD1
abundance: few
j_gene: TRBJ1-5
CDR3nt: TGTGCCAGCAGATCCGGGACAGGGTCACAACCCCAGCATTTT
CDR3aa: CASRSGTGSQPQHF

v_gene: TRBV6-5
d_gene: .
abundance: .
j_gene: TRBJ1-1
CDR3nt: TGTGCCAGCAGTTACTCTACCGAGAACACTGAAGCTTTCTTT
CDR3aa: CASSYSTENTEAFF

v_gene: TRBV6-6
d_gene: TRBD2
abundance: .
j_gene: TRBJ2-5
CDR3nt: TGTGCCAGCAGTTTACTAGCGGGAGGAGAGACCCAGTACTTC
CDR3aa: CASSLLAGGETQYF

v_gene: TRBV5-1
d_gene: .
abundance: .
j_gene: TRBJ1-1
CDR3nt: TGCGCCAGCAGCACCAAAGCCGGGACCACTGAAGCTTTCTTT
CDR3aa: CASSTKAGTTEAFF

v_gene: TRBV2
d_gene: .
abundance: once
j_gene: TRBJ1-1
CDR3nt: TGTGCCAGCAGCCAGGACGGATCGAACACTGAAGCTTTCTTT
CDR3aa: CASSQDGSNTEAFF

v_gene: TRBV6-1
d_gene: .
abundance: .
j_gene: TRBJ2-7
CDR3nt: TGTGCCAGCAGTGTTAGGGCCTCCTACGAGCAGTACTTC
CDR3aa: CASSVRASYEQYF

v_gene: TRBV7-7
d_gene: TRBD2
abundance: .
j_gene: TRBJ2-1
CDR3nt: TGTGCTAGCAGCTTAGAGGGTAGCGGGAGAGAGCAGTTCTTC
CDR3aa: CASSLEGSGREQFF

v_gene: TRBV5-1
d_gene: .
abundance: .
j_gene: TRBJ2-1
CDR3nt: TGCGCCAGCAGCTTGCGCTTGGCTAGCGCGTTGACGAATGAGCAGTTCTTC
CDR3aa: CASSLRLASALTNEQFF

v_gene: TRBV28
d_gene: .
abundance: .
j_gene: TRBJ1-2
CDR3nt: TGTGCCAGCAGACGGGACGCGGATGGCTACACCTTC
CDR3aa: CASRRDADGYTF

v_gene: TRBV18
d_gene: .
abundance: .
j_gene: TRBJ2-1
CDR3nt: TGTGCCAGCTCACCATCTTCTGAATACAATGAGCAGTTCTTC
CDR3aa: CASSPSSEYNEQFF

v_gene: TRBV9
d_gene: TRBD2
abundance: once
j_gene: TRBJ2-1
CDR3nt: TGTGCCAGCAGCGCCCCCGGGACTAGCGGGAGCGGGGAGCAGTTCTTC
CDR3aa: CASSAPGTSGSGEQFF

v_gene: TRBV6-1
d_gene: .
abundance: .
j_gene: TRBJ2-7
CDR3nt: TGTGCCAGCATGGGCGCTTACTCCTACGAGCAGTACTTC
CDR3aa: CASMGAYSYEQYF

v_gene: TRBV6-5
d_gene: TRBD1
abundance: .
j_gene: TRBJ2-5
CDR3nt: TGTGCCAGCAGCCGGACAGGGGGGCATGGCGAGACCCAGTACTTC
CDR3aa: CASSRTGGHGETQYF

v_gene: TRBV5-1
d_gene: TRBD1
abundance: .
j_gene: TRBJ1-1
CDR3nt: TGCGCCAGCAGCTCCGACAGGGGGTTCATGAACACTGAAGCTTTCTTT
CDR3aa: CASSSDRGFMNTEAFF

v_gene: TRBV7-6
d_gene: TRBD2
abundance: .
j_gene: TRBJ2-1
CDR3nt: TGTGCCAGCAGCTTAGACCCCCCAACATTAGCGGGAGAATACAATGAGCAGTTCTTC
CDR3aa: CASSLDPPTLAGEYNEQFF

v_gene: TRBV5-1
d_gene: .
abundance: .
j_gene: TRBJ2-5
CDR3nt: TGCGCCAGCAGCCTTCTGCCTACTAGCTCAGAGACCCAGTACTTC
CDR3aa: CASSLLPTSSETQYF

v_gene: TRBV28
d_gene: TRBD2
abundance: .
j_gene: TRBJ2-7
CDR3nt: TGTGCCAGCAGTTCCGGGACTACCCTCTACGAGCAGTACTTC
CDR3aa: CASSSGTTLYEQYF

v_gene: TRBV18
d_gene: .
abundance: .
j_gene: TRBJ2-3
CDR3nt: TGTGCCAGCTCACCAATAGGTGGACCCCCTAATACGCAGTATTTT
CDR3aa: CASSPIGGPPNTQYF

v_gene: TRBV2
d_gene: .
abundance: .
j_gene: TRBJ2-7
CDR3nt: TGTGCCAGCATCGACTTCAACTCCTACGAGCAGTACTTC
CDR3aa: CASIDFNSYEQYF

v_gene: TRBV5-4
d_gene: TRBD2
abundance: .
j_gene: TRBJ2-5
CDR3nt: TGTGCCAGCAGCTTGGGGCTAGCGGGGTCAGAGACCCAGTACTTC
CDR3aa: CASSLGLAGSETQYF

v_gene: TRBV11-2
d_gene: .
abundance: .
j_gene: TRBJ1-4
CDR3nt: TGTGCCAGCAGCTTACGGGCCACCGCCGAAAAACTGTTTTTT
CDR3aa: CASSLRATAEKLFF

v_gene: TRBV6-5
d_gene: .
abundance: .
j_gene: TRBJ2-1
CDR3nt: TGTGCCAGCAGCCCCCCGGAGGCGGTAGGTGAGCAGTTCTTC
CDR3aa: CASSPPEAVGEQFF

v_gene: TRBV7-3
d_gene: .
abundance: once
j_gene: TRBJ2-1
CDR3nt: TGTGCCAGCAGCTTAACCTGGGGAAGGGGGAATGAGCAGTTCTTC
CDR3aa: CASSLTWGRGNEQFF

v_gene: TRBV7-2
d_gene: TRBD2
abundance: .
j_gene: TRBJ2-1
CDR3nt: TGTGCCAGCAGCCACCCTTCTATGGCGGGAGCGAGCAATGAGCAGTTCTTC
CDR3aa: CASSHPSMAGASNEQFF

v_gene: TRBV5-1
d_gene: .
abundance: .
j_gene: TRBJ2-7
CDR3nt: TGCGCCAGCAGCCTTAACCCCACAGGGAAGGATTACGAGCAGTACTTC
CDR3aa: CASSLNPTGKDYEQYF

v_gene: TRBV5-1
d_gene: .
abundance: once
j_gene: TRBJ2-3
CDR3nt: TGCGCCAGCAGCCCTGTGCCGGGTGCAAATACGCAGTATTTT
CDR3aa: CASSPVPGANTQYF

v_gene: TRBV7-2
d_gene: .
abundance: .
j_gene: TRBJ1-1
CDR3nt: TGTGCCAGCAGCTACGCACAGGCGCCCACTGAAGCTTTCTTT
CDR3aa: CASSYAQAPTEAFF